This entry lists 30 T cell receptor beta chains sequenced from one sample in a study of T cell repertoires in urothelial bladder cancer. TCRdb's table, derived via immunoSEQ multiplex PCR, lists solely in-frame clones and lacks some. Of about 10,000 clones listed, roughly 60% are singletons. Material for sequencing was tumor-infiltrating cells from bladder cancer. These receptors were obtained from a human donor with urothelial carcinoma.

V and J are TRBV30 and TRBJ1-1; the match to TRBD1 covers 9 bases. V lost 0 bases to trimming and J lost 5 bases; unmatched junction nucleotides: 7. The germline CDR1 and CDR2 sequences are GTSNPN and SVGIG (reference sequence). The CDR3 covers 15 residues. The DNA for the CDR3 is TGTGCCTGGAGTGTCCGGGACAGGGTGGGGACTGAAGCTTTCTTT. Its protein product is CAWSVRDRVGTEAFF.

This sequence joins TRBV6-4 and TRBJ2-7, with a possible D match to TRBD2 (6 bases). Germline values: CDR1 MRHNA, CDR2 SNTAGT. V was clipped by 6 bases and J by 3 bases, with 15 bases between them. This CDR3 region has 14 residues. The CDR3 reads CASSYGGNGYEQYF. In nucleotides, the CDR3 is TGTGCCAGCAGCTACGGGGGAAACGGCTACGAGCAGTACTTC.

This sequence joins TRBV5-4 and TRBJ1-1; perhaps TRBD1 as D (5 bases). V was cut by 4 bases and J by 4 bases, with 11 bases left in between. Germline assignment: CDR1 SGHNT and CDR2 YYREEE (reference sequence). The CDR3 is made up of 13 amino acids. The CDR3 spells CASSRGGGTEAFF. CDR3 bases: TGTGCCAGCAGCCGGGGGGGTGGCACTGAAGCTTTCTTT.

This chain links TRBV4-1 with TRBJ2-1; 13 bases fit TRBD2. The germline V gene encodes CDR1 MGHRA and CDR2 YSYEKL. Trimming at V came to 2 bases and at J to 5 bases, leaving 3 bases not matched to a gene. This CDR3 has 16 amino acids. CDR3 residues: CASSQTGLAGNNEQFF. CDR3 nucleotides: TGCGCCAGCAGCCAAACGGGACTAGCGGGGAACAATGAGCAGTTCTTC.

V is TRBV19 and J is TRBJ1-6; 9 bases match TRBD1. Germline loops: CDR1 LNHDA, CDR2 SQIVND (reference sequence). The CDR3 is 16 amino acids. Unmatched junction bases numbered 9, after V lost 4 bases and J lost 8 bases. The CDR3, as DNA: TGTGCCAGTAGTAAACCGGGACAGGGACGCTATTCACCCCTCCACTTT. Protein product: CASSKPGQGRYSPLHF.

V usage is TRBV9 and J usage is TRBJ2-1; weak D call: TRBD1 (6 bases). Trimming left V 4 bases short and J 5 bases short, with 13 bases between. CDR3 length: 14 amino acids. CDR1 SGDLS and CDR2 YYNGEE come from the germline V gene. The DNA of the CDR3 is TGTGCCAGCAGCTCAGGGGTCGGGGACAATGAGCAGTTCTTC. Translation gives CASSSGVGDNEQFF.

The chain has TRBV7-9 and TRBJ2-3; D may be TRBD1 or TRBD2 (6 bases each). The length of the CDR3 is 15 residues. V was shortened by 6 bases and J by 2 bases, with 15 bases between the two germline ends. Germline lookup yields CDR1 SEHNR and CDR2 FQNEAQ (reference sequence). The CDR3 region has the DNA TGTGCCAGCAGTCCGGGGGCGGGGCACACAGATACGCAGTATTTT. Its translation: CASSPGAGHTDTQYF.

The chain employs TRBV5-5 and TRBJ2-3; TRBD2 matches 9 bases. This CDR3 has 17 amino acids. V shed 4 bases, J shed 5 bases, and the junction held 14 bases outside the gene matches. Germline lookup yields CDR1 SGHKS and CDR2 YYEKEE (reference sequence). The CDR3 loop reads CASSPPGTSRAGDTQYF. The DNA of the CDR3 is TGTGCCAGCAGCCCCCCAGGGACTAGCCGGGCTGGAGATACGCAGTATTTT. The whole variable domain, remainder taken from reference TRBV5-5 and TRBJ2-3, is DAGVTQSPTHLIKTRGQQVTLRCSPISGHKSVSWYQQVLGQGPQFIFQYYEKEERGRGNFPDRFSARQFPNYSSELNVNALLLGDSALYLCASSPPGTSRAGDTQYFGPGTRLTVL.

The J gene is TRBJ2-3, the V gene TRBV14; no firm D call. The germline V gene has CDR1 SGHDN and CDR2 FVKESK. The CDR3 has 14 residues. The V end was cut by 4 bases, the J end by 5 bases, with 13 bases between. Written as DNA, the CDR3 is TGTGCCAGCAGCCGAAATGATTTAGAAGATACGCAGTATTTT. Its protein product is CASSRNDLEDTQYF.

This clone is labeled medium-sized. V usage is TRBV18 and J usage is TRBJ1-4; D gene uncertain. This CDR3 has 15 residues. The V end was cut by 6 bases, the J end by 0 bases, with 11 bases between. Looked up from germline, CDR1 is KGHSH and CDR2 is LQKENI. The CDR3 nucleotides are TGTGCCAGCTCCCCCAACATAGCAACTAATGAAAAACTGTTTTTT. Translation: CASSPNIATNEKLFF.

This clone appeared a few times. The rearrangement links TRBV28 to TRBJ1-5; D might be TRBD1 (5 bases). Germline CDR1 reads MDHEN; CDR2 reads SYDVKM. V lost 1 base and J 4 bases, leaving 17 bases between the germline ends. CDR3 size: 17 residues. The CDR3: CASSLLIGVLRNQPQHF. In DNA form, the CDR3 reads TGTGCCAGCAGTTTATTGATAGGGGTTCTCAGGAATCAGCCCCAGCATTTT.

Only a few counts were recorded for this clone. The V and J genes are TRBV18 and TRBJ1-1; 7 positions match TRBD1. Trimming at V came to 4 bases and at J to 0 bases, leaving 5 bases not matched to a gene. CDR1 is KGHSH and CDR2 is LQKENI in the germline V gene. The CDR3 extends over 15 amino acids. CDR3 in DNA: TGTGCCAGCTCACGTCCCGGGACAGTGAACACTGAAGCTTTCTTT. Its protein product is CASSRPGTVNTEAFF.

V and J are TRBV5-1 and TRBJ2-2; D unclear. The CDR3 spans 14 residues. Trimming took off 4 bases at V and 3 bases at J, with 10 bases between the two ends. Germline V CDR1 and CDR2: SGHRS, YFSETQ. This chain's CDR3 is CASSQIRDTGELFF. CDR3 DNA: TGCGCCAGCAGCCAAATCCGGGACACCGGGGAGCTGTTTTTT.

The gene calls are TRBV10-3 and TRBJ2-3, with D maybe TRBD2 (7 bases). CDR1 and CDR2 from the germline V gene are ENHRY and SYGVKD. The CDR3 runs to 18 residues. V was trimmed by 7 bases and J by 0 bases, leaving 23 bases between them. As DNA, the CDR3 is TGTGCCATCAAGGGGGGATTGAGCGGGGTGTCTAGCACAGATACGCAGTATTTT. This sequence encodes CAIKGGLSGVSSTDTQYF.

The rearrangement joins TRBV6-6 to TRBJ1-5; 8 positions match TRBD1. The V gene's germline CDR1 is MNHNY and CDR2 SVGAGI (reference sequence). This CDR3 has 13 residues. J gave up 6 bases and V 8 bases, and 6 bases lay outside the gene matches. CDR3 in DNA: TGTGCCAGCGTTCAGGGGGCCGGTCAGCCCCAGCATTTT. Its translation is CASVQGAGQPQHF.

This clone came up once. The rearrangement uses TRBV11-2 and TRBJ2-7; the D is unclear. This CDR3 spans 16 amino acids. The germline V gene encodes CDR1 SGHAT and CDR2 FQNNGV. V was clipped by 0 bases and J by 2 bases, with 14 bases between them. The CDR3 DNA is TGTGCCAGCAGCTTAGAGTCTCCGGCTCCACCCTACGAGCAGTACTTC. This sequence encodes CASSLESPAPPYEQYF. Drawing the rest from reference TRBV11-2 and TRBJ2-7, the complete variable domain is EAGVAQSPRYKIIEKRQSVAFWCNPISGHATLYWYQQILGQGPKLLIQFQNNGVVDDSQLPKDRFSAERLKGVDSTLKIQPAKLEDSAVYLCASSLESPAPPYEQYFGPGTRLTVT.

This clone was counted only a few times. This chain links TRBV19 with TRBJ1-6; D ambiguous. Germline lookup yields CDR1 LNHDA and CDR2 SQIVND (reference sequence). With 5 bases removed from V and 4 bases from J, the gap between germline ends came to 12 bases. This CDR3 comprises 15 residues. CDR3 bases: TGTGCCAGTAGTGAGGGAGGGAATTATAATTCACCCCTCCACTTT. Translated, it gives CASSEGGNYNSPLHF. The variable domain in full, with the rest retrieved from reference TRBV19 and TRBJ1-6, is DGGITQSPKYLFRKEGQNVTLSCEQNLNHDAMYWYRQDPGQGLRLIYYSQIVNDFQKGDIAEGYSVSREKKESFPLTVTSAQKNPTAFYLCASSEGGNYNSPLHFGNGTRLTVT.

The CDR3 bases are TGTGCCAGCAGCGTAACCGGGACGGAGGACACTGAAGCTTTCTTT. This gives the protein CASSVTGTEDTEAFF. V and J are TRBV2 and TRBJ1-1, with TRBD1 as a possible D gene (5 bases). This CDR3 has 15 residues. CDR1 is SNHLY, CDR2 FYNNEI, per germline. V was cut by 6 bases and J by 3 bases, with 17 bases left in between.

The chain uses TRBV5-6 and TRBJ1-1; tentatively, D is TRBD1 (5 bases). The CDR3 covers 12 residues. V shed 5 bases and J shed 7 bases, with 12 bases lying between them. Germline lookup yields CDR1 SGHDT and CDR2 YYEEEE. The CDR3 DNA sequence: TGTGCCAGCAGGGCCGGGACTCTTGAAGCTTTCTTT. Protein sequence: CASRAGTLEAFF.

This clone has only a few counts. The chain couples TRBV4-3 to TRBJ2-1, with 9 bases matching TRBD2. The germline V gene has CDR1 LGHNA and CDR2 YSLEER. This CDR3 contains 15 residues. J was trimmed by 5 bases and V by 1 base; bases with no gene match: 3. DNA of the CDR3: TGCGCCAGCAGCCAAGTCCAGCGGGGGGACAATGAGCAGTTCTTC. It codes for CASSQVQRGDNEQFF.

In this sample, this clone is large. V usage is TRBV27 and J usage is TRBJ2-1, with D perhaps matching TRBD1 (6 bases). Germline CDR1 is MNHEY and CDR2 is SMNVEV (reference sequence). Trimming took 8 bases from V and 8 from J, leaving 25 bases between them. The CDR3 totals 16 residues. CDR3 DNA sequence: TGTGCCAGCGTCTTTGGGGCAGGGGCACCCCCATATGAGCAGTTCTTC. This encodes CASVFGAGAPPYEQFF.

The genes are TRBV23-1 and TRBJ2-3; D possibly corresponds to TRBD2 (5 bases). TRBV23-1 is known as an ORF, though its function is uncertain. V gave up 6 bases and J gave up 0 bases, with 10 bases separating them. CDR3 length: 14 amino acids. The CDR3 nucleotides are TGCGCCAGCAGACCCGGACTTAGCACAGATACGCAGTATTTT. Its protein is CASRPGLSTDTQYF.

This clone showed up just a few times. The chain recombines TRBV6-1 with TRBJ1-5, with D perhaps TRBD1 (5 bases). V gave up 4 bases and J gave up 9 bases, with 13 bases separating them. Per germline, CDR1 MNHNS and CDR2 SASEGT. The length of the CDR3 is 13 residues. CDR3 nucleotides: TGTGCCAGCAGTGGGGGGACCGTTAGGCCCCAGCATTTT. Its translation: CASSGGTVRPQHF.

The chain has TRBV7-8 and TRBJ2-7; D is tentatively TRBD1 or TRBD2 (6 bases each). CDR1 and CDR2 from the germline V gene are SGHVS and FQNEAQ. The CDR3 runs to 14 residues. V lost 2 bases and J 5 bases, leaving 13 bases between the germline ends. CDR3 DNA sequence: TGTGCCAGCAGCTTAACGGATGGGGGGCACGAGCAGTACTTC. Its translation: CASSLTDGGHEQYF.

The V call is TRBV2, the J call TRBJ2-3, with D unclear. The CDR3 runs to 14 residues. V lost 3 bases, J lost 0 bases, and 7 bases lay in between. CDR1 is SNHLY, CDR2 FYNNEI, per germline. This chain's CDR3 is CASSEFGSTDTQYF. In nucleotides, the CDR3 is TGTGCCAGCAGTGAGTTTGGGAGCACAGATACGCAGTATTTT.

V is TRBV29-1 and J is TRBJ1-2; maybe TRBD1 (5 bases). V dropped 4 bases and J dropped 3 bases, with 6 bases sitting between them. Germline V gives CDR1 SQVTM, CDR2 ANQGSEA. The CDR3 has 11 amino acids. CDR3 protein: CSVGDDYGYTF. Here the CDR3 DNA reads TGCAGCGTTGGGGACGACTATGGCTACACCTTC.

The chain joins TRBV7-2 to TRBJ2-7; weak D call: TRBD1 (5 bases). This CDR3 region has 15 residues. The V and J ends lost 4 bases and 0 bases respectively, with 13 bases between them. CDR1 and CDR2 from the germline V gene are SGHTA and FQGNSA. The CDR3 loop is CASSSLSGASYEQYF. The CDR3 DNA reads as TGTGCCAGCAGCTCTTTAAGTGGGGCCTCCTACGAGCAGTACTTC.

This clone has a handful of counts. J is TRBJ1-6 and V is TRBV5-1; D perhaps matches TRBD1 (5 bases). There are 15 residues in the CDR3. CDR1 SGHRS and CDR2 YFSETQ come from the germline V gene. The V end was cut by 0 bases, the J end by 7 bases, with 11 bases between. In nucleotides, the CDR3 is TGCGCCAGCAGCTTGGGAGCAGGGTCAAATTCACCCCTCCACTTT. It translates to CASSLGAGSNSPLHF.

The J gene is TRBJ1-2, the V gene TRBV28, with TRBD1 matching over 11 bases. Germline trimming cut 6 bases from V and 4 bases from J; bases unmatched to any gene: 10. From germline, CDR1 is MDHEN and CDR2 SYDVKM. The CDR3 loop spans 16 amino acids. The chain's CDR3 is CASSPPSDRGPYGYTF. For the CDR3, the DNA is TGTGCCAGCAGCCCCCCGTCGGACAGGGGGCCCTATGGCTACACCTTC.

This clone came up a few times. The rearrangement joins TRBV5-1 to TRBJ1-1; D is unclear. V was clipped by 0 bases and J by 3 bases, with 6 bases between them. This CDR3 has 13 amino acids. Germline V CDR1 and CDR2: SGHRS, YFSETQ. The CDR3 spells CASSLVWDTEAFF. CDR3 in DNA: TGCGCCAGCAGCTTGGTTTGGGACACTGAAGCTTTCTTT.